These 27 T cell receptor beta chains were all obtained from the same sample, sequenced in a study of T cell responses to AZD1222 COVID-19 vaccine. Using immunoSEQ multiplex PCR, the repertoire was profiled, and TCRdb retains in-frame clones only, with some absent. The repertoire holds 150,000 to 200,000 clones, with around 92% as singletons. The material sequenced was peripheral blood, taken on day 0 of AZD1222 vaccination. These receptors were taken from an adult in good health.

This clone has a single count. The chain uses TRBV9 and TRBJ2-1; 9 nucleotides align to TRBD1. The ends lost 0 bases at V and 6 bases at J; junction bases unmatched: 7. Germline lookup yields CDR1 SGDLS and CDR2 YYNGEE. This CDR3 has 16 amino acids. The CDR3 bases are TGTGCCAGCAGCGTAGCTACCGGGACAGGGTTCAATGAGCAGTTCTTC. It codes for CASSVATGTGFNEQFF.

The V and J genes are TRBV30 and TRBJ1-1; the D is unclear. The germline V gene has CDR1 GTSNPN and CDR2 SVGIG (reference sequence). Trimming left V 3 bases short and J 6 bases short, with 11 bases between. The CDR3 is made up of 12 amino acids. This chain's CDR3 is CAWRATEAEAFF. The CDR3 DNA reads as TGTGCCTGGAGGGCTACAGAAGCTGAAGCTTTCTTT. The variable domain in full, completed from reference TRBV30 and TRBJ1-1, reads SQTIHQWPATLVQPVGSPLSLECTVEGTSNPNLYWYRQAAGRGLQLLFYSVGIGQISSEVPQNLSASRPQDRQFILSSKKLLLSDSGFYLCAWRATEAEAFFGQGTRLTVV.

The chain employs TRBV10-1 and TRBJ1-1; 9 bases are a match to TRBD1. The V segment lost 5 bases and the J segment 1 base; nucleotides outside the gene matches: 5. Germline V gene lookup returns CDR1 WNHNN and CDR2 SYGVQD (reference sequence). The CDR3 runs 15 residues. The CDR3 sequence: CASSNPGQGNTEAFF. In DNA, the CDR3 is TGCGCCAGCAGTAACCCGGGACAGGGGAACACTGAAGCTTTCTTT.

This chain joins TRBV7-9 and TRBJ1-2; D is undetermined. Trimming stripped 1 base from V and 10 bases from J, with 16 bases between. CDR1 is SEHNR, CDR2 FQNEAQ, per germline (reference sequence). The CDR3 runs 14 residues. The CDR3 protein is CASSLVTALGVYTF. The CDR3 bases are TGTGCCAGCAGCTTAGTTACAGCCTTGGGAGTCTACACCTTC.

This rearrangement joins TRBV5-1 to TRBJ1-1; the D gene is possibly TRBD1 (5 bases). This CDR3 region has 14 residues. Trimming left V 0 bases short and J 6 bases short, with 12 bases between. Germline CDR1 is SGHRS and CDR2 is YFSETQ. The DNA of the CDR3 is TGCGCCAGCAGCTTGGTCCTCACAGGTTCTGAAGCTTTCTTT. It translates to CASSLVLTGSEAFF.

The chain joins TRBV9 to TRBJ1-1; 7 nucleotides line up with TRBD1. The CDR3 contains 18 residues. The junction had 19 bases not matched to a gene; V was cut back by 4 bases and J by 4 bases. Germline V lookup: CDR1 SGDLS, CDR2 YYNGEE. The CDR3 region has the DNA TGTGCCAGCAGCCCCCTTATAGGGCAGGGGGGCGGACGCACTGAAGCTTTCTTT. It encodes CASSPLIGQGGGRTEAFF.

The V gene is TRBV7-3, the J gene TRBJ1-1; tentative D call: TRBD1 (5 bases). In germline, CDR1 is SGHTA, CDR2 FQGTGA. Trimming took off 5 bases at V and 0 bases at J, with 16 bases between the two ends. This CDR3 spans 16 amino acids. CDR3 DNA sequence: TGTGCCAGCAGCCCCGACAGCTACTCCATGAACACTGAAGCTTTCTTT. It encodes CASSPDSYSMNTEAFF.

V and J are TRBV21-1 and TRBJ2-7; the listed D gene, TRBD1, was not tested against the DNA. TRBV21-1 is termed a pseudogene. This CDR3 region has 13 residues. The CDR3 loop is CASSKFSYYEQYF. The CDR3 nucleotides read TGTGCCAGCAGCAAATTCAGTTATTACGAGCAGTACTTC.

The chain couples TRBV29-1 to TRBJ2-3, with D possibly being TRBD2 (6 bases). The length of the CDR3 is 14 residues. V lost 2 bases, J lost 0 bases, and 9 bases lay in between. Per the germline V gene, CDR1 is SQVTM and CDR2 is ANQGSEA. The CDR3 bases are TGCAGCGTTGAAACGGGGGTAAGCACAGATACGCAGTATTTT. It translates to CSVETGVSTDTQYF.

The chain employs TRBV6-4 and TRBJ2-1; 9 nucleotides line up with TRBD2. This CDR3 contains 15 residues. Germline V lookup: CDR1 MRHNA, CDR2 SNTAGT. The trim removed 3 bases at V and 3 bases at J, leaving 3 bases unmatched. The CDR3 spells CASSDRRGGYNEQFF. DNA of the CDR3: TGTGCCAGCAGTGATCGGCGGGGGGGCTACAATGAGCAGTTCTTC.

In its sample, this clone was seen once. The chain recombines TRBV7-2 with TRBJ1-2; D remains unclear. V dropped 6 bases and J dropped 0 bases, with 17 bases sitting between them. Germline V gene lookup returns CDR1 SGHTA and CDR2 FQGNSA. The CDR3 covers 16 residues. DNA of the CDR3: TGTGCCAGCAGTAGAACGACCGTGACCCCTAACTATGGCTACACCTTC. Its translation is CASSRTTVTPNYGYTF.

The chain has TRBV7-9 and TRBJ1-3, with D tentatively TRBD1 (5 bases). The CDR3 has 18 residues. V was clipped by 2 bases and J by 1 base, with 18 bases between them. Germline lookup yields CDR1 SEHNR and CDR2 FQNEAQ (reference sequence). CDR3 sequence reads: CASSLWGSTPVSGNTIYF. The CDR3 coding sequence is TGTGCCAGCAGCTTATGGGGCAGCACCCCTGTTTCTGGAAACACCATATATTTT.

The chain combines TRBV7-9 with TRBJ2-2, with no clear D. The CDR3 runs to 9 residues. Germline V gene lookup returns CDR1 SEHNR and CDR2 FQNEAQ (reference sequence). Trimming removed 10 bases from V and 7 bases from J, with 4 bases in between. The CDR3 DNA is TGTGCCACCGGCGGGGAGCTGTTTTTT. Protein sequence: CATGGELFF.

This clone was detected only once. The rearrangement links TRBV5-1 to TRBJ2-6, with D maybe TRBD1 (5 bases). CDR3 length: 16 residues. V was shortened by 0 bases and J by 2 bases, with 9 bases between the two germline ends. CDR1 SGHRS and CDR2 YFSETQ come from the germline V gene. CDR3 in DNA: TGCGCCAGCAGCTTGGGACAGATCGCTGGGGCCAACGTCCTGACTTTC. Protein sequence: CASSLGQIAGANVLTF.

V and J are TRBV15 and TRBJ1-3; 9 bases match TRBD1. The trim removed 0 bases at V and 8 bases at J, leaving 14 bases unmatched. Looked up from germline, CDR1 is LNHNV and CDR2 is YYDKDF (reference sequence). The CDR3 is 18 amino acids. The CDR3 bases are TGTGCCACCAGCAGAGATAATGGAGGGACAGGGATTCTAGACACCATATATTTT. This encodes CATSRDNGGTGILDTIYF.

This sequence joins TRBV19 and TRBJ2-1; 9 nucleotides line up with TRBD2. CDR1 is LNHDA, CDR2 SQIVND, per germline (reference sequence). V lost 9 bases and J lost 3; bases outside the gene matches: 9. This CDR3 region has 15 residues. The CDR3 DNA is TGTGCCAGCCTACAAGCGGGGGGTAACTACAATGAGCAGTTCTTC. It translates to CASLQAGGNYNEQFF.

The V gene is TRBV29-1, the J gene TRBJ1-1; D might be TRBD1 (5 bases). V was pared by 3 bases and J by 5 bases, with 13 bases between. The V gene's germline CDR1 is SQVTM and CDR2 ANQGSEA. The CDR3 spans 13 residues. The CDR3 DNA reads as TGCAGCGTTGATCACGCAGGGAGGACTGAAGCTTTCTTT. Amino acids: CSVDHAGRTEAFF.

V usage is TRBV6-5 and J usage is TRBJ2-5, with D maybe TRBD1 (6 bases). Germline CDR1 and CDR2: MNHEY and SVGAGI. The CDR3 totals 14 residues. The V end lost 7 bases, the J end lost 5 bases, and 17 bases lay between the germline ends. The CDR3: CASNKQGRGETQYF. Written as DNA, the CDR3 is TGTGCCAGCAACAAACAGGGTAGGGGGGAGACCCAGTACTTC.

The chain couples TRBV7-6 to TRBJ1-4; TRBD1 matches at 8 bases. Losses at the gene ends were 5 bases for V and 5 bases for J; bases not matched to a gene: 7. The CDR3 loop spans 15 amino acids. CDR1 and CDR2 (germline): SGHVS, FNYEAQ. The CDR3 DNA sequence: TGTGCCAGCAGCGCCCGACAGGGGTTAAATGAAAAACTGTTTTTT. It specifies CASSARQGLNEKLFF.

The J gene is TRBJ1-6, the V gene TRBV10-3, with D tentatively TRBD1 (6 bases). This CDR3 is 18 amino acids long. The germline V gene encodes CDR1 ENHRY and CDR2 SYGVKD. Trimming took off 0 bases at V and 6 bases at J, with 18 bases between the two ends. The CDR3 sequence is CAISESSEGGTSNSPLHF. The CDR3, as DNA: TGTGCCATCAGTGAGTCGTCGGAGGGGGGGACTAGTAATTCACCCCTCCACTTT.

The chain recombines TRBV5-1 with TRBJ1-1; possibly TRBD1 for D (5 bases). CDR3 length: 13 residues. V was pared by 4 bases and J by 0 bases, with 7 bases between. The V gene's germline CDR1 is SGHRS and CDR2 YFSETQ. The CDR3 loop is CASSQGMNTEAFF. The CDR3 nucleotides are TGCGCCAGCAGCCAGGGAATGAACACTGAAGCTTTCTTT.

CDR3 region: CASSPEGGVPHEQYV. CDR3 sequence (DNA): TGTGCCAGCAGCCCCGAGGGAGGGGTTCCCCACGAGCAGTACGTC. The chain links TRBV9 to TRBJ2-7, with 7 bases aligning to TRBD2. Germline V gene lookup returns CDR1 SGDLS and CDR2 YYNGEE. The trim removed 4 bases at V and 5 bases at J, leaving 12 bases unmatched. The length of the CDR3 is 15 residues.

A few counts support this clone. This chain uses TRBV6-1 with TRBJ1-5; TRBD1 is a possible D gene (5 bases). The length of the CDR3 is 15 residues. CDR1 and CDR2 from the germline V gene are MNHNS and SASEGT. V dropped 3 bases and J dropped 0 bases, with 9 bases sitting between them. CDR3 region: CASSERGYSNQPQHF. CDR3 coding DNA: TGTGCCAGCAGTGAGAGGGGATATAGCAATCAGCCCCAGCATTTT.

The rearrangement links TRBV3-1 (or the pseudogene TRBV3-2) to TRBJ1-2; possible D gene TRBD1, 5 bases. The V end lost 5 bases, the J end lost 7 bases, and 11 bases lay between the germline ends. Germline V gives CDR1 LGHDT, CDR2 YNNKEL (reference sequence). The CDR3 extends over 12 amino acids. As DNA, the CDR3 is TGTGCCAGCAGCTTAGGGCAGGGTGGCTACACCTTC. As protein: CASSLGQGGYTF.

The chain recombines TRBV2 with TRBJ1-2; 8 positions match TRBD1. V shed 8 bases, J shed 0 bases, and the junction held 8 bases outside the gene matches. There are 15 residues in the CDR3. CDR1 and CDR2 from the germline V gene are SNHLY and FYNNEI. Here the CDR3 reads CASVNSGQANYGYTF. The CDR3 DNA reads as TGTGCCAGCGTCAATTCGGGACAGGCTAACTATGGCTACACCTTC.

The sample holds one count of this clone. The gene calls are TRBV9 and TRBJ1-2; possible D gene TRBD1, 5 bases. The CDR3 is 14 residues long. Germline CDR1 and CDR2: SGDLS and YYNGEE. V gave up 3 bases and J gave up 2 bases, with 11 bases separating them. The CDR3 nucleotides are TGTGCCAGCAGCGGGGGGAGGGACAACTATGGCTACACCTTC. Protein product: CASSGGRDNYGYTF.

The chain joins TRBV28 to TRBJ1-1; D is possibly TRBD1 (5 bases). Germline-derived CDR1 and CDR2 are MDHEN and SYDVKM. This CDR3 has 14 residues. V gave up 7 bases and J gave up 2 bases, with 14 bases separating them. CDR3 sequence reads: CASTFAGKNTEAFF. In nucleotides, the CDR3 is TGTGCCAGCACTTTTGCAGGGAAAAACACTGAAGCTTTCTTT.